This T cell receptor beta chain was sequenced during a study of blood T cell repertoires in COVID-19. The V gene's germline CDR1 is SNHLY and CDR2 FYNNEI. Losses at the gene ends were 5 bases for V and 4 bases for J; bases not matched to a gene: 11. The CDR3 loop spans 17 amino acids. Clones were read by immunoSEQ multiplex PCR, and TCRdb kept only the in-frame ones, dropping some. The sample has around 220,000 clones, under 85% seen once; the top ten hold about 4%. The V call is TRBV2, the J call TRBJ2-2; 9 bases are shared with TRBD2. Sequences were obtained from peripheral blood. This clonotype originated in a woman in her 40s with active or convalescent COVID-19. The CDR3 nucleotides are TGTGCCAGCAGTCGCAAGCGGGGGGACCGGACCACCGGGGAGCTGTTTTTT. It encodes CASSRKRGDRTTGELFF.